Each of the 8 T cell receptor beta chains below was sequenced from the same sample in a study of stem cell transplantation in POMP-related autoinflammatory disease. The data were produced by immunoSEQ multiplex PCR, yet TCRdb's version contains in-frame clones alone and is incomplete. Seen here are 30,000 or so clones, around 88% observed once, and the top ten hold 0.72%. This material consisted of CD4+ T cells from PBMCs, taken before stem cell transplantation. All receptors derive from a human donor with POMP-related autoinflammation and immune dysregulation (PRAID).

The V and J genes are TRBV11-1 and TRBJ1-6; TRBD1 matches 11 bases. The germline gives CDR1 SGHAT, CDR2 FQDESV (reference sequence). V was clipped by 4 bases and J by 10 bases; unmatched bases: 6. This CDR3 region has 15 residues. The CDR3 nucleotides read TGTGCCAGCAGCTCCAGGACAGGGGGCGACTCACCCCTCCACTTT. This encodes CASSSRTGGDSPLHF.

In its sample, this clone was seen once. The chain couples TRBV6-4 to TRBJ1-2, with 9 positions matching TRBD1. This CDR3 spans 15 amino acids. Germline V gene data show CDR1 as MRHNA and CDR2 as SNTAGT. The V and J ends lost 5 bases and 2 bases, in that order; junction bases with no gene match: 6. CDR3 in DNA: TGTGCCAGCAGTCCCGGGACAGGGACGAACTATGGCTACACCTTC. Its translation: CASSPGTGTNYGYTF.

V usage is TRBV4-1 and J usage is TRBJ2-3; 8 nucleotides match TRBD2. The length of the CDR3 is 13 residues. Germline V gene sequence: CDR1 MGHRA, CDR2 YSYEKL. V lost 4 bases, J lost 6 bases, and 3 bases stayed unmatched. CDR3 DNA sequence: TGCGCCAGCAGCCTCAGACTAGCGGATACGCAGTATTTT. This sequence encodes CASSLRLADTQYF.

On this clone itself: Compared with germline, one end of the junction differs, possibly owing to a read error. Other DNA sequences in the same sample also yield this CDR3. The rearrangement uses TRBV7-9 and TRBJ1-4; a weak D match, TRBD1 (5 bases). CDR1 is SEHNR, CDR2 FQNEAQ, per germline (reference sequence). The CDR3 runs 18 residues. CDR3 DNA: TGTGCCAGCAGCTCCCCAAGGGGCTCCCCTGCAACTAATGAAAAATTGTTTTTT. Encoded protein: CASSSPRGSPATNEKLFF.

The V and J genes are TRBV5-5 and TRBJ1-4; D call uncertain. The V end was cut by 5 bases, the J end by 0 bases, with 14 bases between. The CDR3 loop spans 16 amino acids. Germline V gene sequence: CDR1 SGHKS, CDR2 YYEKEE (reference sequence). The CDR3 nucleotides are TGTGCCAGCAGTCCCCCGAGGGCAGCAACTAATGAAAAACTGTTTTTT. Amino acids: CASSPPRAATNEKLFF.

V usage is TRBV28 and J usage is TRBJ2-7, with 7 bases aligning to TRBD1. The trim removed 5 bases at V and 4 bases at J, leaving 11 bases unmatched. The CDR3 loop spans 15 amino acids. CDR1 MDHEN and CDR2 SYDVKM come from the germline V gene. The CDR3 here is CASSPTGRVHYEQYF. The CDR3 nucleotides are TGTGCCAGCAGTCCGACAGGGAGAGTGCATTACGAGCAGTACTTC.

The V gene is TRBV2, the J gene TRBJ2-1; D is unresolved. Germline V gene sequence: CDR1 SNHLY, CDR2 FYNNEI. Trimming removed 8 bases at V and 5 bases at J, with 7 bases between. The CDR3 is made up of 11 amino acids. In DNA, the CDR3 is TGTGCCAGCTGCTCTGACAATGAGCAGTTCTTC. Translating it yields CASCSDNEQFF. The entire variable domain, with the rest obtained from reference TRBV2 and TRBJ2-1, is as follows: EPEVTQTPSHQVTQMGQEVILRCVPISNHLYFYWYRQILGQKVEFLVSFYNNEISEKSEIFDDQFSVERPDGSNFTLKIRSTKLEDSAMYFCASCSDNEQFFGPGTRLTVL.

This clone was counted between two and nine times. The CDR3 nucleotides are TGTGCCAGCAGCCAAGTGGAAGGCCTGAACACTGAAGCTTTCTTT. Translation: CASSQVEGLNTEAFF. The V and J genes are TRBV4-2 and TRBJ1-1, with no clear D. The CDR3 covers 15 residues. V dropped 1 base and J dropped 0 bases, with 9 bases sitting between them. Germline assignment: CDR1 LGHNA and CDR2 YNFKEQ.